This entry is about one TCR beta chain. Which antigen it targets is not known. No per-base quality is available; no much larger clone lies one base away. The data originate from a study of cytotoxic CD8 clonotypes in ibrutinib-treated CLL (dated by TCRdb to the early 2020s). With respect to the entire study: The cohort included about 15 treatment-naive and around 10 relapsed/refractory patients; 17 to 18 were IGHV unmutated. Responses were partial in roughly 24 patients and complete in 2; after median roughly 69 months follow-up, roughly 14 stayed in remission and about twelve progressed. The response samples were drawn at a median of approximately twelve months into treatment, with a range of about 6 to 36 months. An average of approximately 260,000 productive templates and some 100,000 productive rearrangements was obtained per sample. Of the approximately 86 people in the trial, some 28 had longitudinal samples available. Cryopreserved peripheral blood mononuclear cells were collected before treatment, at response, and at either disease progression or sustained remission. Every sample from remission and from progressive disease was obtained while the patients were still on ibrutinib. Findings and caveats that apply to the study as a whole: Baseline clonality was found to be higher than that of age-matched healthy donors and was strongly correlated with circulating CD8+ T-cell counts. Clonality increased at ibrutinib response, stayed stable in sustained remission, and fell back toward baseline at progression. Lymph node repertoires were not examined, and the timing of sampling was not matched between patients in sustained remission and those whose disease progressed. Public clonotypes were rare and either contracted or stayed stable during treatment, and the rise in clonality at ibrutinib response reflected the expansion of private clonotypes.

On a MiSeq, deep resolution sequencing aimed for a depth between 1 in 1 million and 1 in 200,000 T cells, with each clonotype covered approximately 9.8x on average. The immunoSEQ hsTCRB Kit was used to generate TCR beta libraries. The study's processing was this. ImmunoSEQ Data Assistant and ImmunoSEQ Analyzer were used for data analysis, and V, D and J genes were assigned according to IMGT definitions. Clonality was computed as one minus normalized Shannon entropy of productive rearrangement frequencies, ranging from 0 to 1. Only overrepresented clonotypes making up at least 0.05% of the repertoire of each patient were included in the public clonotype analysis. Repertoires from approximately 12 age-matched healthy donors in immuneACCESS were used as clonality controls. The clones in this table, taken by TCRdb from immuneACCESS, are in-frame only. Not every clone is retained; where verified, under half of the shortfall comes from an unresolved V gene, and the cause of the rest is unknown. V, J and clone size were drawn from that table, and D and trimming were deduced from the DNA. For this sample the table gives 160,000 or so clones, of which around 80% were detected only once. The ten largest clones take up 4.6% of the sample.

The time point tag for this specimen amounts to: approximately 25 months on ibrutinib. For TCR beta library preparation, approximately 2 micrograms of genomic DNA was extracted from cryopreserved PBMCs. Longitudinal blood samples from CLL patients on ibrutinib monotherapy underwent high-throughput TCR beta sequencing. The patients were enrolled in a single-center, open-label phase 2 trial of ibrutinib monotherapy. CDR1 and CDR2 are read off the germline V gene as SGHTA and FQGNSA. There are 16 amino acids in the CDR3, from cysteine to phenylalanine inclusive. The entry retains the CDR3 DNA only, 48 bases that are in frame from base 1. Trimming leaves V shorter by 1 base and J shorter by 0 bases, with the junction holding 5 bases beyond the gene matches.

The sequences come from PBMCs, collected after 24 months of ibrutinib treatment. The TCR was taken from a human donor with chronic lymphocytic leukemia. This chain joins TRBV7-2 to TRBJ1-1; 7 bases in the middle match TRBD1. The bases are TGTGCCAGCAGCTTAGGAGGGACAGCAATGAACACTGAAGCTTTCTTT. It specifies CASSLGGTAMNTEAFF.